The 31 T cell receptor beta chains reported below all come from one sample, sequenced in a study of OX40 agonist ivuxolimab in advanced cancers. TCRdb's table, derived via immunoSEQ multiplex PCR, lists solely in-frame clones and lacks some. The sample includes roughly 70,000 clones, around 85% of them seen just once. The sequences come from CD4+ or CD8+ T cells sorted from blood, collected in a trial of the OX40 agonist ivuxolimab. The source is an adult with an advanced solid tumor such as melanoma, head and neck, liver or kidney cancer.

This CDR3 is CATSSGWVDRGWNEQFF. The CDR3 coding sequence is TGTGCCACCAGCAGTGGCTGGGTGGACAGGGGATGGAATGAGCAGTTCTTC. The rearrangement joins TRBV15 to TRBJ2-1, with 9 positions matching TRBD1. The CDR3 totals 17 residues. V lost 3 bases and J lost 7; bases outside the gene matches: 13. Germline lookup yields CDR1 LNHNV and CDR2 YYDKDF (reference sequence).

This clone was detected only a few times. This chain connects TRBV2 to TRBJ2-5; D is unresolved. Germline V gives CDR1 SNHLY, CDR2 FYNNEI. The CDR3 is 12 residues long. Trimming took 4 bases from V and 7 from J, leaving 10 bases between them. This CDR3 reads CASSGTTWTQYF. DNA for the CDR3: TGTGCCAGCAGTGGCACCACATGGACCCAGTACTTC.

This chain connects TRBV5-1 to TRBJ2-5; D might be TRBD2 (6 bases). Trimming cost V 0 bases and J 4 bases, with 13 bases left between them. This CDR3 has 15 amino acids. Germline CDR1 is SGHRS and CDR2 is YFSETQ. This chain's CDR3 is CASSLGGRRGETQYF. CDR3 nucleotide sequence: TGCGCCAGCAGCTTGGGCGGACGGAGGGGAGAGACCCAGTACTTC.

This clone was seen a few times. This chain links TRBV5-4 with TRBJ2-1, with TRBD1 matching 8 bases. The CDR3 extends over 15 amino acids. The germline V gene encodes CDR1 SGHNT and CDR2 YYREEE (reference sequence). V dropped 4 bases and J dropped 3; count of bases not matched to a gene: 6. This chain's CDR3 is CASSRRQGSYNEQFF. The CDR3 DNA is TGTGCCAGCAGCCGAAGACAGGGGAGCTACAATGAGCAGTTCTTC.

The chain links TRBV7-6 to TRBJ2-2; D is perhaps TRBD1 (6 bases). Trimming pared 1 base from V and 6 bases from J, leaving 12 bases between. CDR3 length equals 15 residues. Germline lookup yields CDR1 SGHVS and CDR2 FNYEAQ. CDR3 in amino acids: CASSLELGAAGELFF. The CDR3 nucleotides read TGTGCCAGCAGCTTAGAGCTGGGGGCGGCCGGGGAGCTGTTTTTT.

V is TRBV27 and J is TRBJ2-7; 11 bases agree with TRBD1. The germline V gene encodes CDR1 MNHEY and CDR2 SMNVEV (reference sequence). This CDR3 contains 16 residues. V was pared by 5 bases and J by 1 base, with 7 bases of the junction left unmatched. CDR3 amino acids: CASSRPGTGGSYEQYF. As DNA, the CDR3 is TGTGCCAGCAGTAGACCAGGGACAGGGGGTTCCTACGAGCAGTACTTC.

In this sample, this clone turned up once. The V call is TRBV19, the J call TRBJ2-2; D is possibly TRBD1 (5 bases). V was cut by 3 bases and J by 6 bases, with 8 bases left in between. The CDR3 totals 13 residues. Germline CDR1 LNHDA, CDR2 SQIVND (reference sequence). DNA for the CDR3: TGTGCCAGTAGTATGTCAGGGCCCGGGGAGCTGTTTTTT. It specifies CASSMSGPGELFF.

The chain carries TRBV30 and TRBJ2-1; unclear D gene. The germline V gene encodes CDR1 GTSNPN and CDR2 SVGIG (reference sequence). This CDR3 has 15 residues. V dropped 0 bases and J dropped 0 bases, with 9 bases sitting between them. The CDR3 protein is CAWSVGLSSYNEQFF. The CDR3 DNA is TGTGCCTGGAGTGTAGGCCTTAGCTCCTACAATGAGCAGTTCTTC.

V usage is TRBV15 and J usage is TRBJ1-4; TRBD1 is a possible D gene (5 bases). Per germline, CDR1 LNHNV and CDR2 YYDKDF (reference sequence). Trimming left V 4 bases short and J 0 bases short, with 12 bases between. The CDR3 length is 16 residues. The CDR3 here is CATSTLETATNEKLFF. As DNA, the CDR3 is TGTGCCACCAGCACCCTAGAGACAGCAACTAATGAAAAACTGTTTTTT.

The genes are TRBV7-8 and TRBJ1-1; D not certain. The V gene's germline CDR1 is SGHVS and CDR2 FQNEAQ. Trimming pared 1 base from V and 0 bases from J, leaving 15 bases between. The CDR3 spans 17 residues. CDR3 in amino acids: CASSLDRGGRVNTEAFF. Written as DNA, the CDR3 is TGTGCCAGCAGCTTAGATCGGGGTGGGAGGGTGAACACTGAAGCTTTCTTT.

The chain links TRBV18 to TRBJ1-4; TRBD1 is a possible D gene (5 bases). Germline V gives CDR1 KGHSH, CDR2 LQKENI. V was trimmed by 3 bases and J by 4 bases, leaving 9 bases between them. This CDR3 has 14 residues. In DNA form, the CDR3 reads TGTGCCAGCTCACCGGGACGAAATAATGAAAAACTGTTTTTT. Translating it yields CASSPGRNNEKLFF.

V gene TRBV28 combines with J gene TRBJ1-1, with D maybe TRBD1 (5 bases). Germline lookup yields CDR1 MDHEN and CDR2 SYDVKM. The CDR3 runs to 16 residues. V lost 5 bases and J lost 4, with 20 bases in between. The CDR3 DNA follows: TGTGCCAGCAGTCTGAGTAGGGCACCTGGGGGCACTGAAGCTTTCTTT. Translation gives CASSLSRAPGGTEAFF. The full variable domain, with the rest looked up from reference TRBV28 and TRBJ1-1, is DVKVTQSSRYLVKRTGEKVFLECVQDMDHENMFWYRQDPGLGLRLIYFSYDVKMKEKGDIPEGYSVSREKKERFSLILESASTNQTSMYLCASSLSRAPGGTEAFFGQGTRLTVV.

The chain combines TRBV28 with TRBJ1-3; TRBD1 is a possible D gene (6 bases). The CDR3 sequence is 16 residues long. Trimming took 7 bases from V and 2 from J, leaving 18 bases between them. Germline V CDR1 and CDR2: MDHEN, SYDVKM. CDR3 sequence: CASITGRPYPGNTIYF. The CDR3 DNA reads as TGTGCCAGCATTACAGGGAGGCCCTACCCTGGAAACACCATATATTTT.

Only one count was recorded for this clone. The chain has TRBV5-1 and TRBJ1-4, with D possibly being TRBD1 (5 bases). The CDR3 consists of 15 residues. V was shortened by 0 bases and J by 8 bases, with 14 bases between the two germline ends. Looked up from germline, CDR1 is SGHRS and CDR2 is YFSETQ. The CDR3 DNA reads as TGCGCCAGCAGCTTGGTGGACATGCGTCGGGAAAAACTGTTTTTT. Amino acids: CASSLVDMRREKLFF.

The CDR3 protein is CASSLRGGMDEQYF. DNA for the CDR3: TGTGCCAGCAGCTTAAGGGGGGGAATGGACGAGCAGTACTTC. The chain has TRBV7-8 and TRBJ2-7; D may be TRBD2 (7 bases). Germline CDR1 SGHVS, CDR2 FQNEAQ. Trimming cost V 2 bases and J 5 bases, with 13 bases left between them. This CDR3 comprises 14 residues.

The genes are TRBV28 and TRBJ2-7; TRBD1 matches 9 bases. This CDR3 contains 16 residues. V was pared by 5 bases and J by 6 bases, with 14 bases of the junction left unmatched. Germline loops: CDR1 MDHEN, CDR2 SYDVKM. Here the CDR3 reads CASSRTPGTGFAEQYF. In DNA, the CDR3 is TGTGCCAGCAGTAGAACCCCCGGGACAGGGTTCGCCGAGCAGTACTTC. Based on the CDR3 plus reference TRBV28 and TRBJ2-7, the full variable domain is DVKVTQSSRYLVKRTGEKVFLECVQDMDHENMFWYRQDPGLGLRLIYFSYDVKMKEKGDIPEGYSVSREKKERFSLILESASTNQTSMYLCASSRTPGTGFAEQYFGPGTRLTVT.

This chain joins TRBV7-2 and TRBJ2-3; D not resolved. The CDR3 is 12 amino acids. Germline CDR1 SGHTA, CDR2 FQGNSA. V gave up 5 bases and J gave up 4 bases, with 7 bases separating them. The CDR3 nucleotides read TGTGCCAGCAGCCTAGGCGCAGATACGCAGTATTTT. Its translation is CASSLGADTQYF.

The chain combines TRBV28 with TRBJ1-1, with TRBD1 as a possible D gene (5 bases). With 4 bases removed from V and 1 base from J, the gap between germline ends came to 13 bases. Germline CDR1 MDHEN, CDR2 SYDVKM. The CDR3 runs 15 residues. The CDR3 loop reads CASSSSGTANTEAFF. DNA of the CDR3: TGTGCCAGCAGTTCCTCAGGGACGGCGAACACTGAAGCTTTCTTT.

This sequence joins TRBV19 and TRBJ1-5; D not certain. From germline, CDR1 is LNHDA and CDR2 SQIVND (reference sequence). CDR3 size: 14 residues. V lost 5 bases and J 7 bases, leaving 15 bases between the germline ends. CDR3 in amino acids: CASSPKGGRQPQHF. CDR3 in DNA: TGTGCCAGTAGTCCCAAGGGAGGGCGACAGCCCCAGCATTTT. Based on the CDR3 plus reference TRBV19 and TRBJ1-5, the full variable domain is DGGITQSPKYLFRKEGQNVTLSCEQNLNHDAMYWYRQDPGQGLRLIYYSQIVNDFQKGDIAEGYSVSREKKESFPLTVTSAQKNPTAFYLCASSPKGGRQPQHFGDGTRLSIL.

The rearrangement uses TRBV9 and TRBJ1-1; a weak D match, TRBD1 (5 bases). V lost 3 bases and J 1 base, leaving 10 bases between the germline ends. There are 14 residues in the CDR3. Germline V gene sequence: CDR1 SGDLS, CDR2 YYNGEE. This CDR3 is CASSAYGQNTEAFF. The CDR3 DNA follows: TGTGCCAGCAGCGCCTACGGACAGAACACTGAAGCTTTCTTT.

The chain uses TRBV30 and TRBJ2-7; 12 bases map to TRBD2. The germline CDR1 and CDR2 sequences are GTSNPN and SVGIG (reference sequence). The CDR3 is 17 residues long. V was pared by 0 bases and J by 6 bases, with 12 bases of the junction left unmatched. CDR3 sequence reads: CAWSVRGASGGAGEQYF. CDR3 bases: TGTGCCTGGAGTGTACGAGGGGCTAGCGGGGGGGCCGGCGAGCAGTACTTC.

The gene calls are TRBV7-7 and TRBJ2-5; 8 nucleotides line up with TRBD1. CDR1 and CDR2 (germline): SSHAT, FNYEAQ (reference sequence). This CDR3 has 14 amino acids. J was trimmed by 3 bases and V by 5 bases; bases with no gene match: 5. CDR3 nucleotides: TGTGCCAGCAGCCAAGGGACAGGAAAAGAGACCCAGTACTTC. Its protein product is CASSQGTGKETQYF.

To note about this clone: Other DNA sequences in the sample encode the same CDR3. CDR3 coding DNA: TGTGCCAGCAGCTTTGCGGAGAACACTGAAGCTTTCTTT. It specifies CASSFAENTEAFF. The chain links TRBV7-8 to TRBJ1-1; unclear D gene. V dropped 3 bases and J dropped 1 base, with 6 bases sitting between them. CDR1 and CDR2 from the germline V gene are SGHVS and FQNEAQ. The CDR3 is made up of 13 amino acids.

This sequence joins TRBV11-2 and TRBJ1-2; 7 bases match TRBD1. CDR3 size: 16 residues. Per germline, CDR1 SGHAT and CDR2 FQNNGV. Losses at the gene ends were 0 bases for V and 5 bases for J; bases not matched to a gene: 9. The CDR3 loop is CASSLDLETGRYGYTF. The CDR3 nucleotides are TGTGCCAGCAGCTTAGATTTAGAGACAGGGAGGTATGGCTACACCTTC.

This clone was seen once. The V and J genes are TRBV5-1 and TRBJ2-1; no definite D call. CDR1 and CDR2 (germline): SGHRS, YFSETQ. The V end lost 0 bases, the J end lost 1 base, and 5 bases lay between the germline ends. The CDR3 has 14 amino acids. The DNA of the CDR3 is TGCGCCAGCAGCTTGGCCGGGTCCTACAATGAGCAGTTCTTC. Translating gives CASSLAGSYNEQFF.

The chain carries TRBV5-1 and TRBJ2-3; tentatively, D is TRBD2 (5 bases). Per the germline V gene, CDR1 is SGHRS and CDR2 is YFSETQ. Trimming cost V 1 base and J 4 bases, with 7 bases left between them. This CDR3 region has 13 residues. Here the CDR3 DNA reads TGCGCCAGCAGCTTGAAGGGAGCAGATACGCAGTATTTT. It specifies CASSLKGADTQYF.

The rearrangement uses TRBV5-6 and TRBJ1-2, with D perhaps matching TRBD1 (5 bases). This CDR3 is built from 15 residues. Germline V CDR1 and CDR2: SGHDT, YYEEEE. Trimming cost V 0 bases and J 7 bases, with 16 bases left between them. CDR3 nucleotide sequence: TGTGCCAGCAGCTTGGAGGGCAGGGTGCGTGGTGGCTACACCTTC. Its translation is CASSLEGRVRGGYTF. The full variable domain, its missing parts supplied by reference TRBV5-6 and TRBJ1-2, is DAGVTQSPTHLIKTRGQQVTLRCSPKSGHDTVSWYQQALGQGPQFIFQYYEEEERQRGNFPDRFSGHQFPNYSSELNVNALLLGDSALYLCASSLEGRVRGGYTFGSGTRLTVV.

CDR3 loop: CASSFSTPSTDTQYF. In DNA, the CDR3 is TGTGCCAGCAGCTTTTCGACACCTAGCACAGATACGCAGTATTTT. This chain links TRBV7-8 with TRBJ2-3; the D is unclear. Germline lookup yields CDR1 SGHVS and CDR2 FQNEAQ. V was clipped by 3 bases and J by 0 bases, with 10 bases between them. The CDR3 totals 15 residues. The entire variable domain, with the rest obtained from reference TRBV7-8 and TRBJ2-3, is as follows: GAGVSQSPRYKVAKRGQDVALRCDPISGHVSLFWYQQALGQGPEFLTYFQNEAQLDKSGLPSDRFFAERPEGSVSTLKIQRTQQEDSAVYLCASSFSTPSTDTQYFGPGTRLTVL.

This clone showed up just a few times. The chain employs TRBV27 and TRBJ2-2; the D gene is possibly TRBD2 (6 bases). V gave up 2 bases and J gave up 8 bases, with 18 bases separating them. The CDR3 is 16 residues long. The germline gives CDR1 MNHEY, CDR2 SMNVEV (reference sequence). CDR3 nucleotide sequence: TGTGCCAGCAGTTTAGGGGCTAGCGCGACTGGGGGGGAGCTGTTTTTT. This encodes CASSLGASATGGELFF.

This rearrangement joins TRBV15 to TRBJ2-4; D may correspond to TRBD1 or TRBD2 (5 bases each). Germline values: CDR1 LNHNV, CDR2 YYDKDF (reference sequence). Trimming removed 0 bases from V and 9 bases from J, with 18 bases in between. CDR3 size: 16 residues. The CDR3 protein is CATSRDRSVGGSIQYF. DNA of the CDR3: TGTGCCACCAGCAGAGACCGAAGTGTTGGGGGTAGCATTCAGTACTTC.

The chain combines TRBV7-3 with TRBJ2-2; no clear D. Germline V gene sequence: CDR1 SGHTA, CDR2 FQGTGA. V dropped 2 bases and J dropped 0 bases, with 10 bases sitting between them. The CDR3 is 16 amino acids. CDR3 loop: CASSLGQSANTGELFF. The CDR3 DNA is TGTGCCAGCAGCTTAGGGCAGAGCGCGAACACCGGGGAGCTGTTTTTT.